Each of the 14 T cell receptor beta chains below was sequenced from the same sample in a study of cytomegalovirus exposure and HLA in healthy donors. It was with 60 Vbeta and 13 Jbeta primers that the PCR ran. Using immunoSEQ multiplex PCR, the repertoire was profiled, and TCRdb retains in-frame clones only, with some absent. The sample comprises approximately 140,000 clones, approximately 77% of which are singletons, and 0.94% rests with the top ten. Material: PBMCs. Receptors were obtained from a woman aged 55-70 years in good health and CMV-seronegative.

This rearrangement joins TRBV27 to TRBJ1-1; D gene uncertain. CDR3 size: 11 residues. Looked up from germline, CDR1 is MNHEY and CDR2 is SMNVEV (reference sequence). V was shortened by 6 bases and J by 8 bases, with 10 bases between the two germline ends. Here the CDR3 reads CASRLGGEAFF. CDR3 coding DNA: TGTGCCAGCAGACTGGGAGGGGAAGCTTTCTTT.

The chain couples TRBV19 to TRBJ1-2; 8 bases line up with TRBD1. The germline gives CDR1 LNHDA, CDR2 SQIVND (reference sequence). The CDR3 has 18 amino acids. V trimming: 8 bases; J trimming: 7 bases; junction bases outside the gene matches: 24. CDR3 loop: CASRLHKAGGDGKGGYTF. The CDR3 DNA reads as TGTGCCAGTCGTCTACATAAGGCAGGGGGCGACGGAAAGGGTGGCTACACCTTC.

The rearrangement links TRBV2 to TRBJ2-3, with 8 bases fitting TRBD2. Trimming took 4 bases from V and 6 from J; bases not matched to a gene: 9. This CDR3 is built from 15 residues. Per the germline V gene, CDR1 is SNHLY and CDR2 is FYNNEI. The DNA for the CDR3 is TGTGCCAGCAGTGCCTCGGGCGGGGGGCGGGATACGCAGTATTTT. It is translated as CASSASGGGRDTQYF.

The CDR3 reads CASGLAGKGTGELFF. The CDR3 region has the DNA TGTGCCAGCGGACTAGCGGGAAAAGGGACCGGGGAGCTGTTTTTT. This chain joins TRBV19 and TRBJ2-2, with TRBD2 matching over 12 bases. Unmatched junction bases numbered 7, after V lost 9 bases and J lost 5 bases. Germline CDR1 LNHDA, CDR2 SQIVND (reference sequence). The CDR3 covers 15 residues.

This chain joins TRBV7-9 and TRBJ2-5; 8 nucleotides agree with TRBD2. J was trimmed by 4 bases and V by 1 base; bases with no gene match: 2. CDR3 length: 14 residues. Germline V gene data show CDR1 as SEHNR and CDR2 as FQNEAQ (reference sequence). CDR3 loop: CASSLGSGIETQYF. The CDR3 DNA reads TGTGCCAGCAGCTTAGGTAGCGGGATAGAGACCCAGTACTTC.

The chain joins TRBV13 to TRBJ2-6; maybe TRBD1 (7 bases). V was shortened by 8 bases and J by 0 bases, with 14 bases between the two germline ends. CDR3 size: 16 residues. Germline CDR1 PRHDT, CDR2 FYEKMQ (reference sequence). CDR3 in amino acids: CASSQGRSSGANVLTF. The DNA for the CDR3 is TGTGCCAGCTCACAGGGGAGGAGCTCTGGGGCCAACGTCCTGACTTTC.

In nucleotides, the CDR3 is TGTGCCAGCAGGGGACAGGGGGCCGGTTCCGGGGAGCTGTTTTTT. Amino acid sequence: CASRGQGAGSGELFF. The chain combines TRBV27 with TRBJ2-2; 12 bases agree with TRBD1. The CDR3 is 15 residues long. The germline V gene encodes CDR1 MNHEY and CDR2 SMNVEV (reference sequence). V was clipped by 6 bases and J by 6 bases; unmatched bases: 5.

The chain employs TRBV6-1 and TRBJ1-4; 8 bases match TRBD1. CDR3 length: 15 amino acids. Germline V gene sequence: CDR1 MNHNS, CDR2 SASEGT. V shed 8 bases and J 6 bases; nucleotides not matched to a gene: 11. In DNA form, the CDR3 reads TGTGCCAGCCAAGCTAGCGGGACAGGTTATGAAAAACTGTTTTTT. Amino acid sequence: CASQASGTGYEKLFF.

The DNA of the CDR3 is TGTGCCAGTAGTAACTACAGGGGAAACATTCAGTACTTC. Protein: CASSNYRGNIQYF. V is TRBV19 and J is TRBJ2-4, with 7 bases aligning to TRBD1. CDR1 is LNHDA, CDR2 SQIVND, per germline (reference sequence). The ends lost 4 bases at V and 6 bases at J; junction bases unmatched: 3. This CDR3 is 13 amino acids long.

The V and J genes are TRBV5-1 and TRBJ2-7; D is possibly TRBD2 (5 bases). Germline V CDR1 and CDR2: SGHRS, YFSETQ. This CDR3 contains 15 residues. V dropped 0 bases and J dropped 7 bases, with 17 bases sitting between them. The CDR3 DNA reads TGCGCCAGCAGCTTGGGGACCGGGGTAGTGAGGGAGCAGTACTTC. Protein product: CASSLGTGVVREQYF.

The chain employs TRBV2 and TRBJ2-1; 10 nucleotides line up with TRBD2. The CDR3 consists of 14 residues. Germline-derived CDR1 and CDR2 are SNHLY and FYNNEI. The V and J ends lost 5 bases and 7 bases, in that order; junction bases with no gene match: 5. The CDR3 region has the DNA TGTGCCAGCAGTACCGGGACTAGCGCGAATGAGCAGTTCTTC. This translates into CASSTGTSANEQFF.

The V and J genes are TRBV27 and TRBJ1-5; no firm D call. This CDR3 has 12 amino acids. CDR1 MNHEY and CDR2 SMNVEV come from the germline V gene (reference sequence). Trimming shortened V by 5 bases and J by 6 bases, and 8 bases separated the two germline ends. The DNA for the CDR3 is TGTGCCAGCAGTGAGGTGGGTCAGCCCCAGCATTTT. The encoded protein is CASSEVGQPQHF.

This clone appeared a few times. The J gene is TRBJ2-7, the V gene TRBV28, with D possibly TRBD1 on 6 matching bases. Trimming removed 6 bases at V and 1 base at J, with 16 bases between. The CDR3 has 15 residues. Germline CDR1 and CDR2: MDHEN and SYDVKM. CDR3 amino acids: CASRRKTGASYEQYF. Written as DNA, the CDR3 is TGTGCCAGCAGGCGTAAGACAGGAGCATCCTACGAGCAGTACTTC. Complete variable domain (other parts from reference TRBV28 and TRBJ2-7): DVKVTQSSRYLVKRTGEKVFLECVQDMDHENMFWYRQDPGLGLRLIYFSYDVKMKEKGDIPEGYSVSREKKERFSLILESASTNQTSMYLCASRRKTGASYEQYFGPGTRLTVT.

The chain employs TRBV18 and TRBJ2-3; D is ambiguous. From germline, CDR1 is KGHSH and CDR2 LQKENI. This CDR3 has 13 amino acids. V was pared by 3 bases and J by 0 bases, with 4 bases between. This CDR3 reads CASSPHSTDTQYF. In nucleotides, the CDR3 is TGTGCCAGCTCACCTCATAGCACAGATACGCAGTATTTT.